These 10 T cell receptor beta chains share one sample of origin, sequenced in a study of blood T cell repertoires in COVID-19. TCRdb keeps only in-frame clones here, not all; method: immunoSEQ multiplex PCR. The data show about 80,000 clones, around 81% seen once. The specimen sequenced was peripheral blood. These TCRs come from a human donor in a cohort sampled during active COVID-19.

The gene calls are TRBV19 and TRBJ2-1, with TRBD2 matching over 9 bases. CDR1 is LNHDA, CDR2 SQIVND, per germline (reference sequence). V was clipped by 1 base and J by 4 bases; unmatched bases: 2. This CDR3 is built from 15 residues. This CDR3 reads CASSIASGAYNEQFF. The DNA for the CDR3 is TGTGCCAGTAGTATAGCTAGCGGGGCTTACAATGAGCAGTTCTTC.

V is TRBV6-6 and J is TRBJ2-5; possible D gene TRBD2, 6 bases. This CDR3 is built from 14 residues. Germline values: CDR1 MNHNY, CDR2 SVGAGI (reference sequence). V was shortened by 6 bases and J by 2 bases, with 13 bases between the two germline ends. The CDR3: CASRASGGQETQYF. The CDR3 region has the DNA TGTGCCAGCAGGGCCTCTGGGGGGCAAGAGACCCAGTACTTC.

The V call is TRBV28, the J call TRBJ1-4; 8 bases agree with TRBD1. Germline assignment: CDR1 MDHEN and CDR2 SYDVKM. The J segment lost 8 bases and the V segment lost 5 bases, leaving 10 bases of the junction unmatched. The CDR3 contains 15 residues. CDR3 coding DNA: TGTGCCAGCAGTCCCTCCGGGACAGGATACGAAAAACTGTTTTTT. It specifies CASSPSGTGYEKLFF.

The gene calls are TRBV14 and TRBJ2-1; D unresolved. This CDR3 contains 12 residues. V was pared by 4 bases and J by 6 bases, with 7 bases between. Per germline, CDR1 SGHDN and CDR2 FVKESK. CDR3 in amino acids: CASSPGPNEQFF. DNA of the CDR3: TGTGCCAGCAGCCCTGGGCCCAATGAGCAGTTCTTC.

The chain uses TRBV7-9 and TRBJ1-1; 7 positions match TRBD1. The junction had 7 bases not matched to a gene; V was cut back by 5 bases and J by 1 base. This CDR3 is built from 15 residues. Germline loops: CDR1 SEHNR, CDR2 FQNEAQ (reference sequence). In DNA form, the CDR3 reads TGTGCCAGCAGCGCCCGGGACAGAGAGAACACTGAAGCTTTCTTT. Its protein product is CASSARDRENTEAFF.

The rearrangement uses TRBV5-4 and TRBJ1-5; no definite D call. Trimming shortened V by 0 bases and J by 5 bases, and 6 bases separated the two germline ends. The CDR3 length is 13 residues. CDR1 is SGHNT and CDR2 is YYREEE in the germline V gene (reference sequence). This CDR3 is CASSLDPYQPQHF. CDR3 coding DNA: TGTGCCAGCAGCTTGGATCCCTATCAGCCCCAGCATTTT.

The chain employs TRBV10-3 and TRBJ2-5; TRBD1 agrees at 9 bases. The ends lost 7 bases at V and 4 bases at J; junction bases unmatched: 4. The CDR3 extends over 13 amino acids. CDR1 ENHRY and CDR2 SYGVKD come from the germline V gene. The CDR3 nucleotides read TGTGCCATCAATCCGACAGGGGGAGAGACCCAGTACTTC. This gives the protein CAINPTGGETQYF.

This clone has just one count. This chain joins TRBV7-9 and TRBJ2-3; D remains ambiguous. Trimming removed 6 bases at V and 9 bases at J, with 10 bases between. In germline, CDR1 is SEHNR, CDR2 FQNEAQ (reference sequence). The CDR3 sequence is 11 residues long. This CDR3 is CASSSRGTQYF. CDR3 coding DNA: TGTGCCAGCAGTTCTAGAGGCACGCAGTATTTT.

The chain employs TRBV24-1 and TRBJ2-3, with TRBD2 matching 9 bases. CDR3 length: 14 amino acids. The V and J ends lost 1 base and 9 bases, in that order; junction bases with no gene match: 4. CDR1 is KGHDR, CDR2 SFDVKD, per germline. The CDR3 region is CATSDFLTSGTQYF. The CDR3 DNA reads as TGTGCCACCAGTGATTTCCTGACTAGCGGAACGCAGTATTTT.

This chain uses TRBV6-5 with TRBJ2-3; TRBD2 matches at 8 bases. After removal of 8 bases from V and 1 base from J, the junction contained 8 bases not matched to a gene. Germline loops: CDR1 MNHEY, CDR2 SVGAGI. The CDR3 has 15 residues. CDR3 sequence: CASCSGIGGTDTQYF. The CDR3 DNA is TGTGCCAGCTGTAGCGGGATAGGTGGCACAGATACGCAGTATTTT.